These 16 T cell receptor beta chains originate from one sample sequenced in a study of cytomegalovirus exposure and HLA in healthy donors. This PCR relied on a set of 60 Vbeta primers and 13 Jbeta primers. Clones were read by immunoSEQ multiplex PCR, and TCRdb kept only the in-frame ones, dropping some. The sample holds 200,000 or so clones; under 90% are singletons and the top ten take around 1.4%. Sequences were obtained from PBMCs. All receptors come from a human donor in good health.

The chain recombines TRBV18 with TRBJ2-7, with 7 bases lining up with TRBD1. This CDR3 has 16 amino acids. J gave up 2 bases and V 3 bases, and 10 bases lay outside the gene matches. Per the germline V gene, CDR1 is KGHSH and CDR2 is LQKENI. CDR3 nucleotide sequence: TGTGCCAGCTCACCGTCCCCCGGGACAGTTACCTACGAGCAGTACTTC. Amino acid sequence: CASSPSPGTVTYEQYF.

This chain links TRBV6-5 with TRBJ2-7, with D tentatively TRBD2 (6 bases). Per the germline V gene, CDR1 is MNHEY and CDR2 is SVGAGI. The CDR3 runs to 14 residues. V dropped 2 bases and J dropped 2 bases, with 10 bases sitting between them. CDR3 loop: CASSYGDSTYEQYF. The CDR3 nucleotides read TGTGCCAGCAGTTACGGGGACTCAACCTACGAGCAGTACTTC.

The chain uses TRBV13 and TRBJ1-2; D ambiguous. Deletions cut 4 bases from V and 4 bases from J, with 13 bases between. Germline V gene lookup returns CDR1 PRHDT and CDR2 FYEKMQ (reference sequence). CDR3 length: 14 amino acids. The CDR3 spells CASSSNPQIYGYTF. CDR3 bases: TGTGCCAGCAGCTCAAACCCCCAGATCTATGGCTACACCTTC.

The chain combines TRBV5-1 with TRBJ1-1; TRBD1 is a possible D gene (5 bases). This CDR3 is built from 19 residues. In germline, CDR1 is SGHRS, CDR2 YFSETQ. With 0 bases removed from V and 0 bases from J, the gap between germline ends came to 21 bases. CDR3 in DNA: TGCGCCAGCAGCTTGGTTGGGGGGTATTTCCCCGACATGAACACTGAAGCTTTCTTT. Protein: CASSLVGGYFPDMNTEAFF.

V is TRBV11-3 and J is TRBJ2-1; 10 bases map to TRBD2. J gave up 5 bases and V 5 bases, and 6 bases lay outside the gene matches. Germline CDR1 and CDR2: SGHNT and YENEEA. The CDR3 extends over 15 amino acids. The CDR3 DNA sequence: TGTGCCAGCAGCCTCCTAAGCGGGAGGGACAATGAGCAGTTCTTC. As protein: CASSLLSGRDNEQFF.

This clone was found once. V usage is TRBV7-2 and J usage is TRBJ2-1, with 11 bases that match TRBD2. Per the germline V gene, CDR1 is SGHTA and CDR2 is FQGNSA. This CDR3 has 16 amino acids. Unmatched junction bases numbered 2, after V lost 2 bases and J lost 2 bases. The CDR3 is CASSLSLAGAYNEQFF. Here the CDR3 DNA reads TGTGCCAGCAGCTTATCACTAGCGGGAGCCTACAATGAGCAGTTCTTC.

This sequence joins TRBV2 and TRBJ2-7, with D hard to call. The germline gives CDR1 SNHLY, CDR2 FYNNEI. V lost 0 bases and J lost 0, with 9 bases in between. The length of the CDR3 is 15 residues. As DNA, the CDR3 is TGTGCCAGCAGTGAAGCGTCGTCGGTCTCCTACGAGCAGTACTTC. It is translated as CASSEASSVSYEQYF.

As concerns this clone: At one end the junction does not follow the germline gene, possibly because of a read error. This chain uses TRBV7-9 with TRBJ1-2; D gene unclear. Per germline, CDR1 SEHNR and CDR2 FQNEAQ (reference sequence). The CDR3 totals 16 residues. Here the CDR3 DNA reads TGTTCCAGCAGCTTACCCCAGCTGGAGGGAGCCTATGGCTACACCTTC. Residues: CSSSLPQLEGAYGYTF.

The chain links TRBV5-1 to TRBJ2-7, with D uncertain. The CDR3 sequence is 14 residues long. Trimming left V 0 bases short and J 2 bases short, with 9 bases between. Germline CDR1 and CDR2: SGHRS and YFSETQ. The CDR3 bases are TGCGCCAGCAGCTTGGCCGGTAATACCTACGAGCAGTACTTC. Translation gives CASSLAGNTYEQYF.

This clone was detected only a few times. DNA for the CDR3: TGCGCCAGCACCGGGACAGATTACACTGAAGCTTTCTTT. Residues: CASTGTDYTEAFF. The V gene is TRBV5-1, the J gene TRBJ1-1; 7 nucleotides align to TRBD1. V shed 6 bases, J shed 3 bases, and the junction held 5 bases outside the gene matches. The CDR3 extends over 13 amino acids. Germline assignment: CDR1 SGHRS and CDR2 YFSETQ.

In its sample, this clone was seen a few times. CDR3 bases: TGTGCCAGTAGTATAGTGGGACAGCTCTATGGCTACACCTTC. Protein product: CASSIVGQLYGYTF. The chain couples TRBV19 to TRBJ1-2; 7 bases match TRBD1. V shed 1 base and J 4 bases; nucleotides not matched to a gene: 3. The CDR3 totals 14 residues. Germline V gene data show CDR1 as LNHDA and CDR2 as SQIVND (reference sequence). Full variable domain (remainder filled in from reference TRBV19 and TRBJ1-2): DGGITQSPKYLFRKEGQNVTLSCEQNLNHDAMYWYRQDPGQGLRLIYYSQIVNDFQKGDIAEGYSVSREKKESFPLTVTSAQKNPTAFYLCASSIVGQLYGYTFGSGTRLTVV.

The chain links TRBV11-2 to TRBJ2-7; TRBD1 is a possible D gene (8 bases). Trimming stripped 5 bases from V and 3 bases from J, with 14 bases between. There are 14 residues in the CDR3. In germline, CDR1 is SGHAT, CDR2 FQNNGV. In DNA, the CDR3 is TGTGCCAGCAGCCCACAGGGGGGGTTCTACGAGCAGTACTTC. Amino acid sequence: CASSPQGGFYEQYF.

Remarks on this clone: At one of its ends the junction is not consistent with the germline gene, which may arise from a read error. The rearrangement joins TRBV7-9 to TRBJ2-4; perhaps TRBD2 as D (5 bases). The length of the CDR3 is 16 residues. Germline V gene sequence: CDR1 SEHNR, CDR2 FQNEAQ (reference sequence). The DNA of the CDR3 is TGTTCCAGCACTCCTTGGAGAGGGCCCGACAAAAACATTCAGTACTTC. Residues: CSSTPWRGPDKNIQYF.

V and J are TRBV27 and TRBJ2-3; 7 bases map to TRBD2. From germline, CDR1 is MNHEY and CDR2 SMNVEV (reference sequence). Germline trimming cut 2 bases from V and 1 base from J; bases unmatched to any gene: 9. The CDR3 length is 17 residues. CDR3 sequence reads: CASSLRVREKGTDTQYF. In nucleotides, the CDR3 is TGTGCCAGCAGTTTACGAGTGCGGGAGAAGGGCACAGATACGCAGTATTTT.

The rearrangement uses TRBV18 and TRBJ2-2, with D possibly TRBD2 on 6 matching bases. Between the trimmed V and J ends, which lost 0 bases and 4 bases, there was a span of 6 bases. CDR1 KGHSH and CDR2 LQKENI come from the germline V gene. The length of the CDR3 is 14 residues. The CDR3 is CASSPPGGTGELFF. The CDR3 nucleotides read TGTGCCAGCTCACCACCGGGGGGCACCGGGGAGCTGTTTTTT.

The V and J genes are TRBV6-6 and TRBJ1-4; TRBD1 might be the D (5 bases). In germline, CDR1 is MNHNY, CDR2 SVGAGI (reference sequence). V lost 0 bases and J lost 5, with 10 bases in between. The CDR3 length is 15 residues. The CDR3 DNA reads TGTGCCAGCAGTTACTCCAGACAGACCAATGAAAAACTGTTTTTT. Translation gives CASSYSRQTNEKLFF.